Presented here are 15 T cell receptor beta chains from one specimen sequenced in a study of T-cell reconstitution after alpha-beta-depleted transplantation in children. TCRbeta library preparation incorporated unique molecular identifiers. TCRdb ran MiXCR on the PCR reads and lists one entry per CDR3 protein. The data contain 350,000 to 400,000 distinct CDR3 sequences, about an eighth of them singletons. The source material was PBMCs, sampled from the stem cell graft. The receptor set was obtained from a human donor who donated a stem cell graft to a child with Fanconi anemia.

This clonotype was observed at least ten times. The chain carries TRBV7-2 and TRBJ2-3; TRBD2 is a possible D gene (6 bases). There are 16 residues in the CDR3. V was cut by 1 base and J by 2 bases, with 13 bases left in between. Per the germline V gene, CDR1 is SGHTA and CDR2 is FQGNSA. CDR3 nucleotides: TGTGCCAGCAGCTTAGTCGGGACTCAACCCACAGATACGCAGTATTTT. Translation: CASSLVGTQPTDTQYF.

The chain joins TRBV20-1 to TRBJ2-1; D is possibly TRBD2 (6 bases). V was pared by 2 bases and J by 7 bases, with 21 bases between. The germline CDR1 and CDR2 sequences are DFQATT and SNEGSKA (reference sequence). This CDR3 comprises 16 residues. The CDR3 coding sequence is TGCAGTGCTAGAAGCCACCGGGACTCCCGACCTAATGAGCAGTTCTTC. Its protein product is CSARSHRDSRPNEQFF.

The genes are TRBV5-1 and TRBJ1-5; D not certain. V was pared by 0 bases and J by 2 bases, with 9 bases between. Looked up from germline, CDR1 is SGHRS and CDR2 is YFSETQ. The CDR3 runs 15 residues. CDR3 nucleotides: TGCGCCAGCAGCTTGGAAGGGAATGGCAATCAGCCCCAGCATTTT. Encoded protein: CASSLEGNGNQPQHF.

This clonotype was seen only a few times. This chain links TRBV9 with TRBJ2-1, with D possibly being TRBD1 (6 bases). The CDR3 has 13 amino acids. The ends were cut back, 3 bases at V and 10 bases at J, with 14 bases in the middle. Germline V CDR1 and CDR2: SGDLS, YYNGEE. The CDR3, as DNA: TGTGCCAGCAGCGCCTTGACAGGCCGAGAGCAGTTCTTC. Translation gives CASSALTGREQFF.

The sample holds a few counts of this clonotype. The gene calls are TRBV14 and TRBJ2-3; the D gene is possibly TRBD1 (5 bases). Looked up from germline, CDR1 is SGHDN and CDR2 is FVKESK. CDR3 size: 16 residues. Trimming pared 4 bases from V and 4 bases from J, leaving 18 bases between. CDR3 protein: CASSPTGLKSPDTQYF. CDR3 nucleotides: TGTGCCAGCAGCCCAACAGGCCTCAAGTCCCCAGATACGCAGTATTTT.

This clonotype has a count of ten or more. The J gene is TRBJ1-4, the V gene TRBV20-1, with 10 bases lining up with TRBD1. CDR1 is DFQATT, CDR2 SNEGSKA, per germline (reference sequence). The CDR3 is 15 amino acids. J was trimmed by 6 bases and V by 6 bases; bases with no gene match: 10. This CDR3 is CSATGTGAIDEKLFF. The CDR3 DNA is TGCAGTGCGACCGGGACAGGGGCCATAGATGAAAAACTGTTTTTT.

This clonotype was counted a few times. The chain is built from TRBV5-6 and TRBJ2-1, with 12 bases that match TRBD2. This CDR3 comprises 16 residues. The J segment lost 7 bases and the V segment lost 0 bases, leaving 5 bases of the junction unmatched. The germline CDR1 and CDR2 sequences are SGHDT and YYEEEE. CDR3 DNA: TGTGCCAGCAGCTTGGTCGGACTAGCGGGGACAAATGAGCAGTTCTTC. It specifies CASSLVGLAGTNEQFF.

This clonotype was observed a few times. The CDR3 reads CSVGDRASNQPQHF. The CDR3 nucleotides are TGCAGCGTCGGGGACAGGGCTAGCAATCAGCCCCAGCATTTT. V and J are TRBV29-1 and TRBJ1-5; TRBD1 agrees at 9 bases. Per germline, CDR1 SQVTM and CDR2 ANQGSEA. The CDR3 runs 14 residues. V shed 6 bases, J shed 0 bases, and the junction held 3 bases outside the gene matches.

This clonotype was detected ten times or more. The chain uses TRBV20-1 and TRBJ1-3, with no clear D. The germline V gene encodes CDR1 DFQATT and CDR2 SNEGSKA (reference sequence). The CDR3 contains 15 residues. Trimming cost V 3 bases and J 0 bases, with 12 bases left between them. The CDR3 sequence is CSASGRKGSGNTIYF. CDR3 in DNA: TGCAGTGCTAGCGGTCGAAAGGGCTCTGGAAACACCATATATTTT.

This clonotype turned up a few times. In nucleotides, the CDR3 is TGCAGTGCCAGCCGGCCCCTGGAGGAGCAGTACTTC. It specifies CSASRPLEEQYF. This chain connects TRBV20-1 to TRBJ2-7; no reliable D call. CDR1 DFQATT and CDR2 SNEGSKA come from the germline V gene (reference sequence). Trimming took off 6 bases at V and 7 bases at J, with 16 bases between the two ends. The CDR3 loop spans 12 amino acids.

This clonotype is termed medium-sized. Written as DNA, the CDR3 is TGCAGTGCTAGAGATCAGAGGATTAGCAATCAGCCCCAGCATTTT. Amino acid sequence: CSARDQRISNQPQHF. V and J are TRBV20-1 and TRBJ1-5; no firm D call. The ends were cut back, 0 bases at V and 0 bases at J, with 9 bases in the middle. This CDR3 has 15 amino acids. Per germline, CDR1 DFQATT and CDR2 SNEGSKA (reference sequence).

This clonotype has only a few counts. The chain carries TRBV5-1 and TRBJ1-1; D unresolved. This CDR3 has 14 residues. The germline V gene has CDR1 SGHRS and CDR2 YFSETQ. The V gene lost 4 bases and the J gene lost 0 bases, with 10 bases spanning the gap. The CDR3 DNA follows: TGCGCCAGCAGCCCCGCTTCATTGAACACTGAAGCTTTCTTT. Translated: CASSPASLNTEAFF.

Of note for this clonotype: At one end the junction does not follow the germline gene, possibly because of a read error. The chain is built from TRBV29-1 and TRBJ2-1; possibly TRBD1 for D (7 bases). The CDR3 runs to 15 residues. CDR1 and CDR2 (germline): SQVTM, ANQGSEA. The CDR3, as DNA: TGCAGCGCTGAACGCGGGACAGCCCAAAACAATGAGCAGTTCTTC. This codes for CSAERGTAQNNEQFF.

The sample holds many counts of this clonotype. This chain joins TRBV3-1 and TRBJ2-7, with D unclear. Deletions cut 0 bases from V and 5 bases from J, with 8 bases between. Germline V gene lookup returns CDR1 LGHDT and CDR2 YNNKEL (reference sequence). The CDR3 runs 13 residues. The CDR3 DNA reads TGTGCCAGCAGCCAAGATAATCTGGACGAGCAGTACTTC. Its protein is CASSQDNLDEQYF.

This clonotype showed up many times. The CDR3 spells CASSPALGQGDGYTF. The CDR3 coding sequence is TGTGCCAGCAGTCCTGCCCTGGGACAGGGAGATGGCTACACCTTC. This chain connects TRBV12-3 or TRBV12-4 to TRBJ1-2, with 9 bases lining up with TRBD1. Losses at the gene ends were 5 bases for V and 6 bases for J; bases not matched to a gene: 10. The CDR3 consists of 15 residues.